The present T cell receptor (beta chain) was sequenced within a study of CD8 T cells in ankylosing spondylitis. The study's findings and limits: CD8+ cells made up the disease-linked clones, which were relatively rare in peripheral blood. Certain motif variants had earlier been reported in reactive arthritis synovial fluid and blood.

Regarding this clonotype: Its target is unknown.

With molecular barcodes, quantitative 5'-RACE was used to make the TCR beta libraries. TCRdb fed the 5' RACE reads into MiXCR, producing one record per CDR3 protein. The data show a few hundred thousand distinct CDR3 sequences, under 25% seen once. This TCR derives from a female donor with ankylosing spondylitis or in good health (not recorded which). The sample consisted of blood, either unsorted or a sorted T cell fraction (not recorded which).

The CDR3 loop is CASSQVREQFF. The DNA for the CDR3 is TGTGCCAGCAGCCAAGTTCGAGAGCAGTTCTTC. This chain connects TRBV3-1 to TRBJ2-1, with D hard to call. This CDR3 contains 11 residues. V lost 1 base and J 10 bases, leaving 5 bases between the germline ends. The germline gives CDR1 LGHDT, CDR2 YNNKEL (reference sequence).